Listed below are T cell receptor beta chains from one sample, sequenced in a study of cytomegalovirus exposure and HLA in healthy donors. Produced via immunoSEQ multiplex PCR; TCRdb's table is partial and in-frame only. The sample records more than 90,000 clones, about 76% being singletons. Sequencing was carried out using PBMCs. These receptors were collected from a man aged 40-55 years in good health and CMV-seropositive. Each CDR3 is given without its conserved first and last residue. D genes are given only for firm matches.

v_gene,j_gene,d_gene,CDR3aa
TRBV4-1,TRBJ2-7,NA,ASSNGLQREQY
TRBV5-1,TRBJ2-7,TRBD2,ASSPGAGAYEQY
TRBV28,TRBJ2-5,TRBD2,ASSLLAEEQY
TRBV11-2,TRBJ2-3,NA,ASSFALKGGSTDTQY
TRBV5-8,TRBJ1-5,NA,ASTILSQPQH
TRBV7-3,TRBJ2-3,TRBD2,ASSLTGRGGPQDTQY
TRBV29-1,TRBJ2-7,NA,SVGGASVDRRY
TRBV28,TRBJ1-5,NA,ASSFVGNQPQH
TRBV23-1,TRBJ2-7,TRBD2,ASSQSGTSGSVYEQY
TRBV2,TRBJ2-3,TRBD2,ASSEKSTSGSLRGQY
TRBV2,TRBJ1-3,NA,ASSDISGNTIY
TRBV5-1,TRBJ2-5,TRBD2,ASSSGTSGVFETQY
TRBV11-2,TRBJ2-3,NA,ASSEGRRTQY
TRBV7-9,TRBJ1-4,NA,ASSLAGAGTNEKLF
TRBV29-1,TRBJ2-1,NA,SANRGGNEQF
TRBV29-1,TRBJ2-3,TRBD2,SVRDYTTDTQY
TRBV5-1,TRBJ1-3,NA,ASSLEGSNSGNTIY
TRBV6-6,TRBJ1-4,TRBD1,ASAGTGGSTNEKLF
TRBV7-2,TRBJ2-3,NA,ASSSTGPRDTQY
TRBV7-9,TRBJ2-2,TRBD2,ASSRGLAGPNTGELF
TRBV29-1,TRBJ1-3,NA,SAIQGVSGNTIY
TRBV6-1,TRBJ1-4,NA,ASSERQGFATNEKLF
TRBV11-2,TRBJ2-7,NA,ASSLERGGPGNEQY
TRBV15,TRBJ1-5,NA,ATSREQGSNQPQH
TRBV5-6,TRBJ1-1,TRBD1,ASSSGQFHTEAF
TRBV7-9,TRBJ2-5,NA,ASSSRVGVETQY
TRBV9,TRBJ2-1,TRBD2,ASNPGLEGWDEQF
TRBV20-1,TRBJ2-7,TRBD2,SARRGDEQY
TRBV28,TRBJ2-7,NA,ASSFGTSDYEQY
TRBV5-6,TRBJ1-6,TRBD1,ASSSRSTGGRYSPLH
TRBV28,TRBJ1-5,NA,ASSDGGIGNQPQH
TRBV11-3,TRBJ2-3,TRBD2,ASSPSGRDTDTQY
TRBV19,TRBJ1-1,TRBD1,ASNSQGQGEAF
TRBV15,TRBJ2-7,NA,ATSRDPSSYEQY
TRBV29-1,TRBJ2-7,NA,SVRALRGEQY
TRBV19,TRBJ1-4,TRBD1,ASSPTGTGPVVEKLF
TRBV2,TRBJ1-2,NA,ASGTRGYGYT
TRBV5-6,TRBJ2-3,TRBD2,ASREPGLAVYTDTQY
TRBV5-4,TRBJ2-1,TRBD2,ASSSPTGIVAGGLEQF
TRBV5-6,TRBJ2-7,NA,ASSLSRTALIYEQY
TRBV27,TRBJ2-1,TRBD1,ASSSTGPQPYNEQF
TRBV4-3,TRBJ2-6,NA,ASSQDSGATGANVLT
TRBV28,TRBJ2-7,TRBD2,ASSLTVGGRRIEQY
TRBV7-8,TRBJ2-7,NA,ASSPRDTYEQY
TRBV27,TRBJ1-2,NA,ASSLDRHYGYT
TRBV21-1,TRBJ2-1,NA,ASSKGEDPSAHNEQF
TRBV29-1,TRBJ1-2,NA,SVRDSRGFLYGYT
TRBV11-2,TRBJ1-6,NA,ASSLAQVYNSPLH
TRBV27,TRBJ1-4,NA,ASSLSGADEKLF